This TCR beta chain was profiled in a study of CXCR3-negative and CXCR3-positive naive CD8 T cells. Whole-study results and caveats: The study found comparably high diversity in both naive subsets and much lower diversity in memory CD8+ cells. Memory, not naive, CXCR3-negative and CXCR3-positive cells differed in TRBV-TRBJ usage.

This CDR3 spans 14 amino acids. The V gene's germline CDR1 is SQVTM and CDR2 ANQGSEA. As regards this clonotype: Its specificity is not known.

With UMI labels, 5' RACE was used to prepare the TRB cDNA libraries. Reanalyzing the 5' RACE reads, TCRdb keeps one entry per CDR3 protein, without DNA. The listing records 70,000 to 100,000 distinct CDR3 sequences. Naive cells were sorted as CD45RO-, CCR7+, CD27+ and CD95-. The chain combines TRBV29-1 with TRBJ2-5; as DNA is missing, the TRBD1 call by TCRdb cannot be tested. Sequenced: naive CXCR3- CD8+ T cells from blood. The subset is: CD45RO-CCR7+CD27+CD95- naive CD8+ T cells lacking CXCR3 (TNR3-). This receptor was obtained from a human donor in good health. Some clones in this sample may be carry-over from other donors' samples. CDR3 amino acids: CSVDHTGGRETQYF.